This T cell receptor (beta chain) appears in the sequencing data of a study of T cell responses to AZD1222 COVID-19 vaccine (dated by TCRdb to about 2021). Broadly, across the study: Because spike-specific TCR depth and breadth did not differ between the two schedules, AZD1222 recipients who got a second dose at roughly 4 weeks were pooled with those who got a second dose at roughly 12 weeks. TCR sequencing was performed for 230 to 250 trial participants, of whom about 200 were given two doses of AZD1222 and around 26 were given two doses of MenACWY control vaccine. Trial participants were enrolled into age subgroups of 18-55, 56-69 and 70-plus years, which contained roughly 150, 30 and 60 TCR-sequenced participants, respectively.

The time point label corresponds to: baseline before first vaccination. Samples from vaccinated people were obtained from the UK trials COV001 and COV002, which included a single-blind randomized controlled phase 2/3 trial of AZD1222 (ChAdOx1 nCoV-19) in healthy adults. For TCRbeta chain sequencing, PBMC samples from trial participants were taken at day 0 and at day 28 after the second dose. Spanning cysteine to phenylalanine, the CDR3 consists of 18 amino acids. Here the CDR3 DNA is all that survives: 54 bases in frame from base 1. V loses 0 bases, J loses 7 bases, and the germline ends lie 24 bases apart. CDR1 and CDR2, looked up from the germline V gene, are SGHVS and FQNEAQ. The CDR3 regions of human TCRbeta chains were analyzed by immunosequencing. As for how the authors treated the data: Repertoire TCRs were matched against a reference library of SARS-CoV-2-specific TCRs generated with the MIRA antigen-specificity platform. Breadth meant the fraction of unique TCRs that were SARS-CoV-2-associated, whereas depth meant the fraction of total T cells that were SARS-CoV-2-associated. Using the MIRA data, each spike-specific TCR was assigned both to the spike region to which the TCR was reactive and to a CD4 or CD8 class. Log10-transformed breadth and depth values were compared by one-way ANOVA with Sidak's multiple comparisons tests. The clones in this table, taken by TCRdb from immuneACCESS, are in-frame only. Not every clone is retained; where verified, under half of the shortfall comes from an unresolved V gene, and the cause of the rest is unknown. D and trimming come from the DNA, and the V and J calls and clone size come from that table. The table for this sample lists approximately 140,000 clones; 94% of them were counted only once. The top ten constitute over 1% of the sample.

On this clone itself: Its antigen remains undetermined. Base qualities are missing; no much larger clone stands one base away.

Study-wide findings and limitations: Participants were mostly white British and included more females than males, and it was suggested by the authors that clonal diversity may have been underestimated. Reportedly, almost half of the unique spike-specific TCRs recognized epitopes lying outside the regions that are mutated in the B.1.351 and B.1.1.7 variants. Only a handful of AZD1222 recipients were SARS-CoV-2 seropositive at baseline, limiting conclusions about previously exposed vaccinees. After two AZD1222 doses, spike-specific TCR breadth and depth were significantly higher than at day 0 and than in MenACWY recipients. Vaccine-associated CD4 TCRs spanned the whole spike protein, with dominant responses in regions 160-218 and 743-854. The 56-69-year group was small, and its depth increase did not reach significance, likely because of low power. Because no day 14 peak-response samples were available, the repertoires could be characterized only after the peak T cell response.

The sequence was collected from an adult in good health. Here the sequenced sample was peripheral blood, taken on day 0 of AZD1222 vaccination. Here the chain combines TRBV7-8 and TRBJ1-2, and TRBD1 may be the D gene, going by 6 matching bases. The CDR3: CASSLAKLVAGEVSGYTF. The bases are TGTGCCAGCAGCTTAGCGAAGTTGGTTGCAGGGGAGGTTTCTGGCTACACCTTC.